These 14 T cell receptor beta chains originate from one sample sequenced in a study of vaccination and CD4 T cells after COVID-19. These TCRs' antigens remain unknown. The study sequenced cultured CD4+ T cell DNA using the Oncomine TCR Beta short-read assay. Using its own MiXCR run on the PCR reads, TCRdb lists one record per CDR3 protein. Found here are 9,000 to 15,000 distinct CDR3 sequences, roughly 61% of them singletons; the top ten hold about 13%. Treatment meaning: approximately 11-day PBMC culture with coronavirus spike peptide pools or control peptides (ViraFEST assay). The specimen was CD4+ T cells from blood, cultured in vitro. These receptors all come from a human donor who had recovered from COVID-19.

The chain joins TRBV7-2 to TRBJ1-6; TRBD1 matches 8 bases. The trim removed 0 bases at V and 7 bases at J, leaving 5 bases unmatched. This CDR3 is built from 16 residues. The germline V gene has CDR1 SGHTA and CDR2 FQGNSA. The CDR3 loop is CASSLAGQGANSPLHF. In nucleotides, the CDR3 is TGTGCCAGCAGCTTAGCGGGGCAGGGGGCGAATTCACCCCTCCACTTT. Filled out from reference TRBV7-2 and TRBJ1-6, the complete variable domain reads GAGVSQSPSNKVTEKGKDVELRCDPISGHTALYWYRQSLGQGLEFLIYFQGNSAPDKSGLPSDRFSAERTGGSVSTLTIQRTQQEDSAVYLCASSLAGQGANSPLHFGNGTRLTVT.

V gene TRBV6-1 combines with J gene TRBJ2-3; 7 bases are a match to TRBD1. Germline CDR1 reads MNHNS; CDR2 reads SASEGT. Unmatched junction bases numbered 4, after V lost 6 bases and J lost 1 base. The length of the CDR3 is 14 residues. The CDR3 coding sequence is TGTGCCAGCAGCCTCGGACAGGGCACAGATACGCAGTATTTT. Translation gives CASSLGQGTDTQYF.

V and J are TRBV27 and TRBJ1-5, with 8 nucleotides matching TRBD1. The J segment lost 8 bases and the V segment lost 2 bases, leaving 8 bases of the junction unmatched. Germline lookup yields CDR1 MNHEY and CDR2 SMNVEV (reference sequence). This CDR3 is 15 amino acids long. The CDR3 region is CASSLVGQGEEPQHF. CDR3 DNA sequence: TGTGCCAGCAGTTTAGTCGGACAGGGCGAAGAGCCCCAGCATTTT.

The CDR3 reads CASSYGPELQANQPQHF. Here the CDR3 DNA reads TGTGCCAGCAGTTACGGACCGGAGCTCCAGGCCAATCAGCCCCAGCATTTT. The rearrangement joins TRBV6-5 to TRBJ1-5; D gene uncertain. The CDR3 totals 17 residues. The V end was cut by 2 bases, the J end by 3 bases, with 17 bases between. From germline, CDR1 is MNHEY and CDR2 SVGAGI.

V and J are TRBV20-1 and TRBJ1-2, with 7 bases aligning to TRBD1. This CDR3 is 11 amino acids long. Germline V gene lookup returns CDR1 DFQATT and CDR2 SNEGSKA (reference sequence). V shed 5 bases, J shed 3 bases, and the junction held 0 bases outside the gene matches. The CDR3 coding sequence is TGCAGTGCTGGGACAGACTATGGCTACACCTTC. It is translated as CSAGTDYGYTF.

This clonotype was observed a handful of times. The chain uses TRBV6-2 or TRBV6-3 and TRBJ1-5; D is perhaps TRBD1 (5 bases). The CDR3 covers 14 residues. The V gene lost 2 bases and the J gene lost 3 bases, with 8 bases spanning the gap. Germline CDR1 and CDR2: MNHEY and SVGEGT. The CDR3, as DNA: TGTGCCAGCAGTTACGCAGGGAACAATCAGCCCCAGCATTTT. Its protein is CASSYAGNNQPQHF.

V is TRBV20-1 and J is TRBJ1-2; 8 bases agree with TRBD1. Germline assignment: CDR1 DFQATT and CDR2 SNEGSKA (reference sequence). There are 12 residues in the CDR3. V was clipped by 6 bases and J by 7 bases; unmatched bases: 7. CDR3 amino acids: CSATTGVGGYTF. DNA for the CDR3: TGCAGTGCCACGACAGGGGTTGGTGGCTACACCTTC.

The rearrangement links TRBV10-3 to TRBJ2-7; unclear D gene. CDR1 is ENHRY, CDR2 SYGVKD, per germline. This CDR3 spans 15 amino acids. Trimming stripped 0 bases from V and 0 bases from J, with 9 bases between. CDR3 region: CAISESHLLSYEQYF. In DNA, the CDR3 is TGTGCCATCAGTGAGTCACACTTGCTCTCCTACGAGCAGTACTTC.

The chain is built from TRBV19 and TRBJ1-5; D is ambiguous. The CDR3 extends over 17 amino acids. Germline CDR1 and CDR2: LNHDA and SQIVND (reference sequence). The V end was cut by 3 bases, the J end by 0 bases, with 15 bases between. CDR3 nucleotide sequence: TGTGCCAGTAGTATTAGTCGGGCCGATTATAGCAATCAGCCCCAGCATTTT. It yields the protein CASSISRADYSNQPQHF.

The CDR3 region has the DNA TGCAGTGCTAGTCTGGCGGTGAGCACAGATACGCAGTATTTT. This encodes CSASLAVSTDTQYF. The rearrangement joins TRBV20-1 to TRBJ2-3; no firm D call. From germline, CDR1 is DFQATT and CDR2 SNEGSKA (reference sequence). Trimming pared 3 bases from V and 0 bases from J, leaving 10 bases between. The CDR3 sequence is 14 residues long.

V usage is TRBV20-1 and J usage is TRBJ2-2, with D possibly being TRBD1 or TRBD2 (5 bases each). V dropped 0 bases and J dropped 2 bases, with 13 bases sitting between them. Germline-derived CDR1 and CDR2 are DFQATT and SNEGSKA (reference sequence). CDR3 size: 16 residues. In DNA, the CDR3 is TGCAGTGCTAGAGACCCCGGGACGGAAAACACCGGGGAGCTGTTTTTT. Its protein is CSARDPGTENTGELFF.

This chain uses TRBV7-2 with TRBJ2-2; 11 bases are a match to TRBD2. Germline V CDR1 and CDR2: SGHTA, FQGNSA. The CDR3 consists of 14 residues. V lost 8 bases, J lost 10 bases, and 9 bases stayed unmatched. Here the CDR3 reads CASGLGLAVPELFF. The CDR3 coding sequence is TGTGCCAGCGGCCTGGGACTAGCGGTCCCGGAGCTGTTTTTT.

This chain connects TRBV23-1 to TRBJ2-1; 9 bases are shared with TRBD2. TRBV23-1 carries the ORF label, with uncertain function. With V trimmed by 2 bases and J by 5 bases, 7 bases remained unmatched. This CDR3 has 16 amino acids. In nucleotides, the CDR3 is TGCGCCAGCAGTCAACCGGGACTAGCTTCCCACAATGAGCAGTTCTTC. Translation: CASSQPGLASHNEQFF.

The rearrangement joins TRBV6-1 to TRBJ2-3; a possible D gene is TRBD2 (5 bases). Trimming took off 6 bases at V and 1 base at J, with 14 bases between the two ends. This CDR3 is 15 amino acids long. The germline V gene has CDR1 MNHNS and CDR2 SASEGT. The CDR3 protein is CASSVWESRTDTQYF. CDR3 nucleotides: TGTGCCAGCAGCGTATGGGAGAGTCGCACAGATACGCAGTATTTT.